The 10 T cell receptor beta chains below come from one sample, sequenced in a study of T-cell reconstitution after alpha-beta-depleted transplantation in children listed by TCRdb under 2016. The treatment or condition label of this sample denotes: allogeneic hematopoietic cell transplantation with graft depleted of TCRalphabeta T cells and CD19 B cells. Library creation used PCR. The instrument was an Illumina HiSeq 2500. TCR libraries were prepared with molecular barcoding, using unique molecular identifiers to normalize TCRbeta repertoire quantification. The public reads were reanalyzed by TCRdb: fastp trimming at Q25, MiXCR alignment, in-frame beta chains only. Rows merge per CDR3 protein into single entries with the most common DNA and genes. Present in this sample are around 960,000 distinct CDR3 sequences, about 29% of which were seen just once. Over 25% of the sample is held by the ten biggest clonotypes.

Sequencing used PBMCs, mostly from graft donor cells, obtained 360 days after TCRalphabeta/CD19-depleted stem cell transplant. The receptors derive from a boy less than two years old who had a stem cell transplant for SCID, so the T cells may come from the graft donor.

This clonotype was recorded once. This sequence joins TRBV7-9 and TRBJ2-3, with 8 bases identical to TRBD2. The CDR3 length is 15 residues. Germline values: CDR1 SEHNR, CDR2 FQNEAQ (reference sequence). Trimming took 8 bases from V and 1 from J; bases not matched to a gene: 8. In DNA form, the CDR3 reads TGTGCCAGCTCACGGGGGGGCCTGCGCACAGATACGCAGTATTTT. It codes for CASSRGGLRTDTQYF.

The genes are TRBV4-3 and TRBJ1-6; D unresolved. Germline values: CDR1 LGHNA, CDR2 YSLEER. Trimming pared 0 bases from V and 10 bases from J, leaving 13 bases between. The length of the CDR3 is 15 residues. The CDR3 is CASSQDSVGRSPLHF. The CDR3 nucleotides are TGCGCCAGCAGCCAAGATTCAGTGGGGAGATCACCCCTCCACTTT.

There are a few counts of this clonotype. The chain uses TRBV27 and TRBJ2-1, with 7 bases lining up with TRBD1. The length of the CDR3 is 16 residues. V was pared by 5 bases and J by 9 bases, with 16 bases of the junction left unmatched. The germline CDR1 and CDR2 sequences are MNHEY and SMNVEV (reference sequence). CDR3 region: CASSRHRGNSPGEQFF. The CDR3 DNA is TGTGCCAGCAGTCGTCACAGGGGAAATAGTCCTGGTGAGCAGTTCTTC.

In this sample, this clonotype turned up a few times. The chain carries TRBV6-1 and TRBJ2-5; 7 bases map to TRBD1. Unmatched junction bases numbered 6, after V lost 6 bases and J lost 5 bases. The germline CDR1 and CDR2 sequences are MNHNS and SASEGT. The CDR3 sequence is 13 residues long. CDR3 DNA: TGTGCCAGCAGAACCACAGGGGTTGAGACCCAGTACTTC. Its protein is CASRTTGVETQYF.

This clonotype turned up a few times. The chain has TRBV6-5 and TRBJ2-5; 9 bases map to TRBD1. Germline CDR1 is MNHEY and CDR2 is SVGAGI. The CDR3 is made up of 16 amino acids. V lost 2 bases and J lost 1; bases outside the gene matches: 5. The chain's CDR3 is CASSYGDRAFQETQYF. The CDR3 coding sequence is TGTGCCAGCAGTTACGGGGACAGGGCCTTCCAAGAGACCCAGTACTTC.

The rearrangement uses TRBV9 and TRBJ2-1; D uncertain. V lost 4 bases and J 7 bases, leaving 6 bases between the germline ends. The germline V gene encodes CDR1 SGDLS and CDR2 YYNGEE. The CDR3 consists of 11 residues. CDR3 sequence reads: CASSISNEQFF. The CDR3 nucleotides read TGTGCCAGCAGCATCAGTAATGAGCAGTTCTTC.

This clonotype was counted only a few times. The rearrangement joins TRBV7-6 to TRBJ2-3, with unresolved D. Deletions cut 1 base from V and 7 bases from J, with 21 bases between. The CDR3 has 17 amino acids. Germline-derived CDR1 and CDR2 are SGHVS and FNYEAQ. The CDR3 DNA sequence: TGTGCCAGCAGCTTAGAAGTGGGCGGCCACACTCCTCATACGCAGTATTTT. It specifies CASSLEVGGHTPHTQYF.

The table lists this clonotype with a few counts. The rearrangement uses TRBV6-6 and TRBJ2-7; D ambiguous. V shed 6 bases and J shed 4 bases, with 10 bases lying between them. The length of the CDR3 is 12 residues. Germline lookup yields CDR1 MNHNY and CDR2 SVGAGI (reference sequence). CDR3 in DNA: TGTGCCAGCAGACCCAGGATTTACGAGCAGTACTTC. Encoded protein: CASRPRIYEQYF.

In this sample, this clonotype turned up a few times. The chain carries TRBV4-1 and TRBJ2-1; D may match TRBD1 or TRBD2 (5 bases each). With 2 bases removed from V and 4 bases from J, the gap between germline ends came to 21 bases. The CDR3 has 18 residues. Germline CDR1 and CDR2: MGHRA and YSYEKL. The CDR3 nucleotides are TGCGCCAGCAGCCAATACACCCCCGGGACCGAGACGTACAATGAGCAGTTCTTC. Protein sequence: CASSQYTPGTETYNEQFF.

The chain recombines TRBV11-2 with TRBJ2-1; D gene uncertain. CDR1 is SGHAT, CDR2 FQNNGV, per germline. This CDR3 comprises 13 residues. Trimming took 8 bases from V and 9 from J, leaving 17 bases between them. DNA of the CDR3: TGTGCCAGCGCTCATGGGGTCAAAGCTGAGCAGTTCTTC. Amino acids: CASAHGVKAEQFF.